The 24 T cell receptor beta chains in this list originate from one sample, sequenced in a study of shared clonotypes between healthy human individuals. Generated by immunoSEQ multiplex PCR, the TCRdb table keeps only in-frame clones and is missing some. The top ten hold 0.5% to 0.6% of the sample, which has more than 850,000 clones, about four fifths seen once. The sequenced sample was memory CD4+ T cells from PBMCs. Subset: CD45RA-negative fraction. All receptors come from a man younger than 35 in good health. Some clones in this sample may be carry-over from other donors' samples.

A few counts support this clone. V is TRBV7-9 and J is TRBJ1-3; tentatively, D is TRBD1 (6 bases). Germline V gives CDR1 SEHNR, CDR2 FQNEAQ (reference sequence). V was shortened by 5 bases and J by 0 bases, with 11 bases between the two germline ends. CDR3 length equals 15 residues. The chain's CDR3 is CASSTDRPSGNTIYF. In DNA, the CDR3 is TGTGCCAGCAGCACCGACAGGCCCTCTGGAAACACCATATATTTT.

V and J are TRBV6-1 and TRBJ2-2, with unresolved D. The germline V gene encodes CDR1 MNHNS and CDR2 SASEGT. This CDR3 spans 14 amino acids. Trimming shortened V by 5 bases and J by 4 bases, and 11 bases separated the two germline ends. Here the CDR3 DNA reads TGTGCCAGCAGTACATGGTGGGGCACCGGGGAGCTGTTTTTT. This codes for CASSTWWGTGELFF.

The chain uses TRBV29-1 and TRBJ2-5; 7 nucleotides match TRBD1. TRBJ2-7 matches the DNA end more closely, so the J call is doubtful. Germline V gene data show CDR1 as SQVTM and CDR2 as ANQGSEA. The CDR3 extends over 12 amino acids. CDR3 region: CSVIQGSYEQYF. CDR3 nucleotides: TGCAGCGTCATACAGGGGTCCTACGAGCAGTACTTC.

This chain links TRBV11-2 with TRBJ1-5, with D perhaps TRBD1 (5 bases). The V end was cut by 5 bases, the J end by 7 bases, with 15 bases between. The CDR3 contains 14 residues. CDR1 and CDR2 from the germline V gene are SGHAT and FQNNGV. The CDR3 is CASSRNPAGQPQHF. The CDR3 DNA reads as TGTGCCAGCAGCCGAAACCCGGCAGGGCAGCCCCAGCATTTT.

This chain links TRBV7-9 with TRBJ1-4; 10 bases fit TRBD1. The CDR3 contains 19 residues. Germline CDR1 reads SEHNR; CDR2 reads FQNEAQ (reference sequence). The V and J ends lost 5 bases and 7 bases, in that order; junction bases with no gene match: 19. Here the CDR3 DNA reads TGTGCCAGCAGCCCTCTAGCGACAGGGGGCTTTGTCGGCGGTGAAAAACTGTTTTTT. Translating it yields CASSPLATGGFVGGEKLFF.

The rearrangement links TRBV29-1 to TRBJ2-3; D is unclear. The CDR3 loop spans 14 amino acids. CDR1 and CDR2 from the germline V gene are SQVTM and ANQGSEA. Trimming stripped 4 bases from V and 1 base from J, with 12 bases between. Written as DNA, the CDR3 is TGCAGCGTTGGGGGTTACGTGGGCACAGATACGCAGTATTTT. It encodes CSVGGYVGTDTQYF.

This rearrangement joins TRBV7-3 to TRBJ2-1; D is ambiguous. The CDR3 loop spans 13 amino acids. Germline CDR1 and CDR2: SGHTA and FQGTGA. Trimming cost V 4 bases and J 0 bases, with 4 bases left between them. CDR3 in amino acids: CASSSVSYNEQFF. The CDR3 DNA is TGTGCCAGCAGCTCCGTCTCCTACAATGAGCAGTTCTTC.

This clone was observed once. The gene calls are TRBV5-1 and TRBJ2-7; D is ambiguous. Deletions cut 4 bases from V and 2 bases from J, with 7 bases between. From germline, CDR1 is SGHRS and CDR2 YFSETQ. The CDR3 totals 12 residues. CDR3 sequence (DNA): TGCGCCAGCAGCGAGGAAGCCTACGAGCAGTACTTC. It yields the protein CASSEEAYEQYF.

V usage is TRBV11-2 and J usage is TRBJ1-3; 7 nucleotides match TRBD1. Trimming removed 5 bases from V and 0 bases from J; junction bases left unmatched: 7. The germline V gene encodes CDR1 SGHAT and CDR2 FQNNGV. CDR3 length: 16 amino acids. CDR3 DNA: TGTGCCAGCAGCCAACTACAGGGGACCTCTGGAAACACCATATATTTT. It encodes CASSQLQGTSGNTIYF.

V gene TRBV28 combines with J gene TRBJ2-7; no clear D. The germline V gene has CDR1 MDHEN and CDR2 SYDVKM. The V gene lost 6 bases and the J gene lost 0 bases, with 9 bases spanning the gap. The CDR3 has 13 amino acids. CDR3 nucleotides: TGTGCCAGCAGGCCTTCGCCCTCCTACGAGCAGTACTTC. This sequence encodes CASRPSPSYEQYF.

This clone has a handful of counts. The J gene is TRBJ2-3, the V gene TRBV7-3; D may be TRBD2 (5 bases). Between the trimmed V and J ends, which lost 4 bases and 6 bases, there was a span of 17 bases. This CDR3 has 15 residues. Per germline, CDR1 SGHTA and CDR2 FQGTGA. CDR3 in amino acids: CASSSGSGRRDTQYF. CDR3 nucleotides: TGTGCCAGCAGCTCCGGATCGGGGAGACGGGATACGCAGTATTTT.

V is TRBV25-1 and J is TRBJ1-4; perhaps TRBD1 as D (6 bases). The CDR3 has 15 amino acids. Between the trimmed V and J ends, which lost 6 bases and 8 bases, there was a span of 19 bases. Germline CDR1 MGHDK, CDR2 SYGVNS. The CDR3 region has the DNA TGTGCCAGCAGCCAATTGAGGGGGAGAGGAGAAAAACTGTTTTTT. Protein: CASSQLRGRGEKLFF.

The chain couples TRBV5-1 to TRBJ2-4; no firm D call. The CDR3 is 14 residues long. Trimming cost V 2 bases and J 1 base, with 7 bases left between them. Per germline, CDR1 SGHRS and CDR2 YFSETQ. The CDR3 reads CASSFDMAKNIQYF. For the CDR3, the DNA is TGCGCCAGCAGCTTCGACATGGCCAAAAACATTCAGTACTTC.

This clone was counted between two and nine times. V gene TRBV4-2 combines with J gene TRBJ1-1; possibly TRBD1 for D (5 bases). CDR1 and CDR2 (germline): LGHNA, YNFKEQ. V lost 7 bases and J lost 0, with 9 bases in between. The CDR3 consists of 13 residues. CDR3 DNA sequence: TGTGCCAGCAAGACAGCTTTGAACACTGAAGCTTTCTTT. As protein: CASKTALNTEAFF.

Note on this clone: The sample contains more than one DNA sequence encoding this CDR3. This chain links TRBV28 with TRBJ2-5; D may be TRBD1 (7 bases). Per the germline V gene, CDR1 is MDHEN and CDR2 is SYDVKM. Trimming removed 3 bases at V and 0 bases at J, with 11 bases between. CDR3 length: 15 amino acids. The CDR3, as DNA: TGTGCCAGCAGTTTGGCAGGGGGGTACCAAGAGACCCAGTACTTC. As protein: CASSLAGGYQETQYF.

The V and J genes are TRBV4-1 and TRBJ1-2; D is ambiguous. The V and J ends lost 0 bases and 13 bases respectively, with 15 bases between them. Germline loops: CDR1 MGHRA, CDR2 YSYEKL. The CDR3 loop spans 13 amino acids. The CDR3 coding sequence is TGCGCCAGCAGCCAAGAAGACAAATCCCCGGTCACCTTC. Its protein is CASSQEDKSPVTF.

This clone was observed a single time. The J gene is TRBJ2-5, the V gene TRBV27; D is possibly TRBD2 (5 bases). V was clipped by 6 bases and J by 5 bases, with 16 bases between them. This CDR3 contains 14 residues. Germline CDR1 reads MNHEY; CDR2 reads SMNVEV (reference sequence). CDR3 nucleotide sequence: TGTGCCAGCAGCCCTGGATCAAGAGGGGAGACCCAGTACTTC. Its translation: CASSPGSRGETQYF.

This clone appeared once. The chain carries TRBV9 and TRBJ2-7; D may be TRBD1 or TRBD2 (5 bases each). Germline CDR1 is SGDLS and CDR2 is YYNGEE. CDR3 size: 15 residues. Trimming took off 3 bases at V and 0 bases at J, with 13 bases between the two ends. CDR3 DNA: TGTGCCAGCAGCGGGGACGGGTTAAGCTCCTACGAGCAGTACTTC. This gives the protein CASSGDGLSSYEQYF. The variable domain in full, with the rest retrieved from reference TRBV9 and TRBJ2-7, is DSGVTQTPKHLITATGQRVTLRCSPRSGDLSVYWYQQSLDQGLQFLIQYYNGEERAKGNILERFSAQQFPDLHSELNLSSLELGDSALYFCASSGDGLSSYEQYFGPGTRLTVT.

This clone was observed a single time. This sequence joins TRBV5-4 and TRBJ2-3; D is ambiguous. V was shortened by 5 bases and J by 6 bases, with 19 bases between the two germline ends. In germline, CDR1 is SGHNT, CDR2 YYREEE (reference sequence). The CDR3 has 15 amino acids. For the CDR3, the DNA is TGTGCCAGCAGTTCACCAAGCAGAATTGGGGATACGCAGTATTTT. Translating it yields CASSSPSRIGDTQYF. The entire variable domain, with the rest obtained from reference TRBV5-4 and TRBJ2-3, is as follows: ETGVTQSPTHLIKTRGQQVTLRCSSQSGHNTVSWYQQALGQGPQFIFQYYREEENGRGNFPPRFSGLQFPNYSSELNVNALELDDSALYLCASSSPSRIGDTQYFGPGTRLTVL.

This chain joins TRBV7-9 and TRBJ1-3; D gene ambiguous. The CDR3 length is 15 residues. CDR1 SEHNR and CDR2 FQNEAQ come from the germline V gene (reference sequence). Trimming pared 5 bases from V and 0 bases from J, leaving 11 bases between. CDR3 protein: CASSLLQSSGNTIYF. The CDR3 region has the DNA TGTGCCAGCAGCCTCCTTCAGTCCTCTGGAAACACCATATATTTT.

The gene calls are TRBV11-2 and TRBJ2-2; 10 positions match TRBD1. Germline-derived CDR1 and CDR2 are SGHAT and FQNNGV. The CDR3 length is 15 residues. V was pared by 5 bases and J by 4 bases, with 4 bases of the junction left unmatched. The CDR3 loop is CASSRGQGGTGELFF. The CDR3 nucleotides are TGTGCCAGCAGCCGAGGACAGGGGGGCACCGGGGAGCTGTTTTTT.

V usage is TRBV5-1 and J usage is TRBJ2-3; no clear D gene. Between the trimmed V and J ends, which lost 3 bases and 8 bases, there was a span of 10 bases. The CDR3 is 12 amino acids. Germline values: CDR1 SGHRS, CDR2 YFSETQ. CDR3 sequence (DNA): TGCGCCAGCAGCTCGACGCCCGGTACGCAGTATTTT. Translation gives CASSSTPGTQYF.

The CDR3 DNA reads as TGTGCCAGCAGCTTAGCTTTCACCACGGATACGCAGTATTTT. It translates to CASSLAFTTDTQYF. V usage is TRBV7-9 and J usage is TRBJ2-3, with D hard to call. Germline V gene lookup returns CDR1 SEHNR and CDR2 FQNEAQ (reference sequence). The CDR3 runs to 14 residues. The V end lost 0 bases, the J end lost 6 bases, and 10 bases lay between the germline ends.

The chain uses TRBV5-1 and TRBJ2-7; D gene uncertain. This CDR3 is 14 amino acids long. V lost 1 base and J lost 1, with 9 bases in between. Per the germline V gene, CDR1 is SGHRS and CDR2 is YFSETQ. Written as DNA, the CDR3 is TGCGCCAGCAGCTTGAGGGCGGCTTCCTACGAGCAGTACTTC. Amino acids: CASSLRAASYEQYF.